Sequencing of this T cell receptor beta chain was carried out in a study of T cells in localized non-small cell lung cancer. Study-level results: A median of around 52 clones ranked among the top 100 in tumor appeared in adjacent lung. Blood T cell density predicted longer survival; adjacent-lung clonality, shorter. Peak T cell clonality was found in uninvolved adjacent lung, exceeding tumor.

This CDR3 spans 15 amino acids. CDR1 is SEHNR, CDR2 FQNEAQ, per germline (reference sequence). V lost 1 base and J lost 3, with 12 bases in between. The method was immunoSEQ multiplex PCR; TCRdb's version includes in-frame clones alone and lacks a portion of them. The table has tens of thousands of clones, roughly 84% seen once; the top ten hold roughly 4.8%. This clone was seen only a few times. Its cognate antigen is unknown. This rearrangement joins TRBV7-9 to TRBJ1-2; the D gene is possibly TRBD1 (6 bases). Source: PBMCs, taken before any cancer treatment. This clonotype was obtained from a man aged 40-75 years with stage II lung adenocarcinoma. CDR3 sequence: CASSLGLQGYYGYTF. Written as DNA, the CDR3 is TGTGCCAGCAGCTTAGGCCTACAGGGATACTATGGCTACACCTTC.